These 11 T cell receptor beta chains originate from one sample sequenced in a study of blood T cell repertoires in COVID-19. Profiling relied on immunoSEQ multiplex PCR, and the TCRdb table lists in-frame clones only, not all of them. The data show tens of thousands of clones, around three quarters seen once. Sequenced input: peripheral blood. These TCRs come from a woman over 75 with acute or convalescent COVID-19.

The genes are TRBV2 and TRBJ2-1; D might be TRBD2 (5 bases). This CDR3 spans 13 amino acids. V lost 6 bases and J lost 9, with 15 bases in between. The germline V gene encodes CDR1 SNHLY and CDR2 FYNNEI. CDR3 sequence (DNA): TGTGCCAGCAGCGCCGAGAGGGTAGGTGAGCAGTTCTTC. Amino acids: CASSAERVGEQFF.

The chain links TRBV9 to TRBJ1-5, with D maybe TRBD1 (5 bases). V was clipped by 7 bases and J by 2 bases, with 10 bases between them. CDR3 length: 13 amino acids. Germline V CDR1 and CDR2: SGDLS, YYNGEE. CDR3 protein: CASGGGGNQPQHF. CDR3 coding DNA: TGTGCCAGCGGTGGGGGGGGCAATCAGCCCCAGCATTTT.

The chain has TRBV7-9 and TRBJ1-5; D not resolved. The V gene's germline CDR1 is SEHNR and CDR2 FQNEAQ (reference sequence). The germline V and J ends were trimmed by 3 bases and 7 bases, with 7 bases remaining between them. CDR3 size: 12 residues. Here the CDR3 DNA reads TGTGCCAGCAGCTTCGGGGAACAGCCCCAGCATTTT. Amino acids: CASSFGEQPQHF.

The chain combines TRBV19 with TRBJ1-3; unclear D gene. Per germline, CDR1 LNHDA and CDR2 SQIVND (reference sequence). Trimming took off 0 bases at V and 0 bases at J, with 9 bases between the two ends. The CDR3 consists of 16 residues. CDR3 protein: CASSIDPTRSGNTIYF. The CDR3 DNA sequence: TGTGCCAGTAGTATAGATCCTACTCGCTCTGGAAACACCATATATTTT.

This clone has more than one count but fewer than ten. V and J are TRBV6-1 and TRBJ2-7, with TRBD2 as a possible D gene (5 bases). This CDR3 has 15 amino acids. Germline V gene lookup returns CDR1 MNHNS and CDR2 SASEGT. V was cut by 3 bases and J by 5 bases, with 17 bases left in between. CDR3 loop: CASSERALTVNEQYF. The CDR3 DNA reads TGTGCCAGCAGTGAGAGGGCTTTGACTGTCAACGAGCAGTACTTC.

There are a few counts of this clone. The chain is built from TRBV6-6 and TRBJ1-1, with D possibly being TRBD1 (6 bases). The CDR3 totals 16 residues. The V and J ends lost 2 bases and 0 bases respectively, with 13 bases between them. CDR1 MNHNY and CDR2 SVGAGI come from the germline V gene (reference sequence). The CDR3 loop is CASSYRRGTMNTEAFF. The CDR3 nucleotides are TGTGCCAGCAGTTACCGCAGGGGAACCATGAACACTGAAGCTTTCTTT.

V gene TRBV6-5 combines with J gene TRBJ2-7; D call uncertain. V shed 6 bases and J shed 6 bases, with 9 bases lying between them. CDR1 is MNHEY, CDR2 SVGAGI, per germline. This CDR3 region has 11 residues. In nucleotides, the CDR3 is TGTGCCAGCAGCCCCCGTGTCGAGCAGTACTTC. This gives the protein CASSPRVEQYF.

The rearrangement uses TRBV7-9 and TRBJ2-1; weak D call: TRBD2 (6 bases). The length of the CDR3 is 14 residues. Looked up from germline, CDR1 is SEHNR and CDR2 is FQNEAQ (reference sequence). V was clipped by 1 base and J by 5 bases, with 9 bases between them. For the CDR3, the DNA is TGTGCCAGCAGCTTAGTACTAGCTCACAATGAGCAGTTCTTC. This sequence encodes CASSLVLAHNEQFF.

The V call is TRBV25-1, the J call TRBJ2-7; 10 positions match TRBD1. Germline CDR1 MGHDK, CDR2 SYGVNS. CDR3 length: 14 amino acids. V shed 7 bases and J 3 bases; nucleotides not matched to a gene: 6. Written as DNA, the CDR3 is TGTGCCAGCAATCGACAGGGGGCGGACTACGAGCAGTACTTC. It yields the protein CASNRQGADYEQYF.

The CDR3 DNA is TGTGCCAGCAGTGACACCCTCGACAGGTCCTATGGCTACACCTTC. Encoded protein: CASSDTLDRSYGYTF. The genes are TRBV25-1 and TRBJ1-2, with D possibly being TRBD1 (6 bases). The CDR3 extends over 15 amino acids. Trimming shortened V by 3 bases and J by 4 bases, and 15 bases separated the two germline ends. Germline V gene sequence: CDR1 MGHDK, CDR2 SYGVNS.

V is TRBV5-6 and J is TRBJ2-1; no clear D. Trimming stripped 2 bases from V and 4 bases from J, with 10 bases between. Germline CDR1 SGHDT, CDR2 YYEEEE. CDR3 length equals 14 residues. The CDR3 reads CASSLSYLYNEQFF. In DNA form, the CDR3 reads TGTGCCAGCAGCTTAAGCTACTTATACAATGAGCAGTTCTTC.